The rows below give T cell receptor beta chains drawn from one sample of a study of T-cell memory formation after mild COVID-19. TCRdb analysed the 5' RACE reads with MiXCR anew, one entry per CDR3 protein. The data show roughly 450,000 distinct CDR3 sequences, about 20% seen once. The material sequenced was PBMCs or a T cell subset sorted from them (not recorded which). All receptors come from an adult woman who had mild COVID-19 (a few samples of this study predate the infection). Cell type and time point are not known. Each CDR3 is given with its conserved first and last residue.

len	v_gene	CDR3aa
13	TRBV20-1	CSARVGPQETQYF
14	TRBV20-1	CSARPYRGHTEAFF
14	TRBV18	CASSPKTKNTEAFF
14	TRBV18	CASSPGGSLYEQYF
14	TRBV2	CASSESVDLGELFF
14	TRBV20-1	CSASPTSGSSEQYF
12	TRBV11-3	CASSRGTGELFF
16	TRBV7-9	CASSAQTSGSLYEQFF
11	TRBV14	CASSQAGTQYF
17	TRBV20-1	CSARDLRTGATYNEQFF
13	TRBV4-3	CASSVESQETQYF
15	TRBV10-3	CAISESMDRGYEQYF
15	TRBV7-6	CASSWGGGPYNEQFF
15	TRBV3-1	CASSPGGAIGETQYF
19	TRBV7-3	CASSLSERGPTGGYDGYTF
13	TRBV6-6	CASKEGGSTEAFF
15	TRBV6-1	CASSEPGQGSGEQYF
16	TRBV6-5	CASSYLRRGSREKLFF
14	TRBV18	CASSLGAQTYEQYF
16	TRBV12-3/TRBV12-4	CASSLARGKSSYEQYF
15	TRBV20-1	CSAPPGLAGGPGQYF
13	TRBV7-3	CASSPGNHNEQFF
13	TRBV20-1	CSAVLAGPNEQFF